The 20 T cell receptor beta chains listed next were all sequenced from one sample in a study of blood T cell repertoires in COVID-19. Method: immunoSEQ multiplex PCR; TCRdb's copy keeps in-frame clones and lacks some. Of over 200,000 clones detected, under 90% appear once; the ten largest clones hold roughly 1.8%. Sequencing input: PBMCs or T cells enriched from blood (not recorded which). These receptors were collected from a man aged 60-69 years who had recovered from COVID-19.

V and J are TRBV23-1 and TRBJ2-7; 9 positions agree with TRBD1. TRBV23-1 is identified as an open reading frame with a role that is uncertain. The CDR3 extends over 14 amino acids. J gave up 6 bases and V 7 bases, and 10 bases lay outside the gene matches. CDR3 in DNA: TGCGCCAGCACCCGGACAGGGGCCCCCGTCGAGCAGTACTTC. Protein: CASTRTGAPVEQYF.

J is TRBJ1-1 and V is TRBV6-5; no definite D call. The CDR3 is 15 amino acids. From germline, CDR1 is MNHEY and CDR2 SVGAGI. Trimming left V 6 bases short and J 4 bases short, with 18 bases between. The CDR3, as DNA: TGTGCCAGCAGCGGACTTGGGTGGGGAATCACTGAAGCTTTCTTT. Its translation is CASSGLGWGITEAFF.

This clone was found once. The chain recombines TRBV4-3 with TRBJ1-4; 9 bases line up with TRBD1. The CDR3 has 18 amino acids. The V gene end was trimmed by 0 bases and the J gene end by 4 bases; junction bases not matched to a gene: 9. Germline CDR1 LGHNA, CDR2 YSLEER. The CDR3 bases are TGCGCCAGCAGCCAAGATTGGGGACAGGGACGTTATAATGAAAAACTGTTTTTT. Its translation: CASSQDWGQGRYNEKLFF.

The sample holds a few counts of this clone. This chain links TRBV10-2 with TRBJ1-6; 7 positions agree with TRBD1. The CDR3 contains 18 residues. V gave up 1 base and J gave up 8 bases; unmatched junction bases: 14. The germline V gene encodes CDR1 WSHSY and CDR2 SAAADI. DNA of the CDR3: TGCGCCAGCAGTGAGTGGGGACAGAAAATCGACCTGGATTCACCCCTCCACTTT. This gives the protein CASSEWGQKIDLDSPLHF.

J is TRBJ2-1 and V is TRBV11-2; 10 bases align to TRBD1. Unmatched junction bases numbered 4, after V lost 2 bases and J lost 3 bases. The germline gives CDR1 SGHAT, CDR2 FQNNGV. The CDR3 spans 16 residues. This chain's CDR3 is CASSLRGDRGYNEQFF. CDR3 nucleotides: TGTGCCAGCAGCTTAAGGGGGGACAGGGGCTACAATGAGCAGTTCTTC.

The chain has TRBV5-4 and TRBJ2-5; maybe TRBD1 (6 bases). The CDR3 runs to 13 residues. Per germline, CDR1 SGHNT and CDR2 YYREEE (reference sequence). V lost 4 bases, J lost 4 bases, and 11 bases lay in between. This CDR3 is CASSAGVGETQYF. The CDR3 nucleotides are TGTGCCAGCAGCGCAGGGGTGGGAGAGACCCAGTACTTC.

This clone was counted a single time. This chain's CDR3 is CASSPGGGGPGHEQFF. The CDR3 nucleotides read TGTGCCAGCAGCCCAGGTGGCGGGGGCCCGGGGCATGAGCAGTTCTTC. The V call is TRBV27, the J call TRBJ2-1; the D gene is possibly TRBD2 (7 bases). The CDR3 totals 16 residues. Germline V gives CDR1 MNHEY, CDR2 SMNVEV (reference sequence). Deletions cut 6 bases from V and 8 bases from J, with 23 bases between.

V usage is TRBV5-1 and J usage is TRBJ2-3; D gene ambiguous. V was cut by 3 bases and J by 2 bases, with 10 bases left in between. This CDR3 has 14 amino acids. Germline V gene sequence: CDR1 SGHRS, CDR2 YFSETQ. The CDR3 nucleotides are TGCGCCAGCAGCTCCGGTATTACCACAGATACGCAGTATTTT. Its translation is CASSSGITTDTQYF.

This clone was counted only a few times. The chain links TRBV5-1 to TRBJ1-2; 9 bases align to TRBD1. This CDR3 region has 13 residues. The V gene's germline CDR1 is SGHRS and CDR2 YFSETQ. The V gene end was trimmed by 4 bases and the J gene end by 3 bases; junction bases not matched to a gene: 1. CDR3 in amino acids: CASSRTGDYGYTF. Written as DNA, the CDR3 is TGCGCCAGCAGCAGGACAGGGGACTATGGCTACACCTTC.

This chain uses TRBV5-1 with TRBJ2-3; TRBD1 aligns across 10 bases. This CDR3 has 15 amino acids. The V gene end was trimmed by 5 bases and the J gene end by 3 bases; junction bases not matched to a gene: 6. CDR1 is SGHRS and CDR2 is YFSETQ in the germline V gene. CDR3 DNA: TGCGCCAGCAGTATGGGGACAGGGGAAACAGATACGCAGTATTTT. Protein sequence: CASSMGTGETDTQYF.

V usage is TRBV7-8 and J usage is TRBJ1-5; D unclear. This CDR3 spans 13 amino acids. Germline assignment: CDR1 SGHVS and CDR2 FQNEAQ. Deletions cut 2 bases from V and 0 bases from J, with 2 bases between. Here the CDR3 DNA reads TGTGCCAGCAGCTTACATAGCAATCAGCCCCAGCATTTT. Translated, it gives CASSLHSNQPQHF. Looking up the rest from reference TRBV7-8 and TRBJ1-5 gives the full variable domain: GAGVSQSPRYKVAKRGQDVALRCDPISGHVSLFWYQQALGQGPEFLTYFQNEAQLDKSGLPSDRFFAERPEGSVSTLKIQRTQQEDSAVYLCASSLHSNQPQHFGDGTRLSIL.

The chain carries TRBV24-1 and TRBJ2-5, with D maybe TRBD1 (5 bases). V shed 4 bases and J shed 5 bases, with 10 bases lying between them. CDR1 and CDR2 from the germline V gene are KGHDR and SFDVKD. The CDR3 consists of 13 residues. The CDR3 spells CATSEGRSETQYF. The CDR3 nucleotides are TGTGCCACCAGTGAGGGGCGCTCGGAGACCCAGTACTTC.

The chain combines TRBV3-1 (or the pseudogene TRBV3-2) with TRBJ2-1; 7 nucleotides line up with TRBD2. Germline V lookup: CDR1 LGHDT, CDR2 YNNKEL (reference sequence). The junction had 6 bases not matched to a gene; V was cut back by 3 bases and J by 4 bases. The CDR3 runs to 15 residues. Written as DNA, the CDR3 is TGTGCCAGCAGCCAGGCAGCGGGGAGGTACAATGAGCAGTTCTTC. Amino acid sequence: CASSQAAGRYNEQFF.

This chain connects TRBV3-1 (or the pseudogene TRBV3-2) to TRBJ1-4; D is unresolved. Trimming cost V 2 bases and J 0 bases, with 4 bases left between them. The germline gives CDR1 LGHDT, CDR2 YNNKEL (reference sequence). This CDR3 has 14 amino acids. The CDR3 loop reads CASSQLATNEKLFF. The DNA for the CDR3 is TGTGCCAGCAGCCAACTTGCAACTAATGAAAAACTGTTTTTT.

This chain joins TRBV11-2 and TRBJ2-5, with 7 positions matching TRBD1. The CDR3 runs 14 residues. Trimming took 5 bases from V and 2 from J; bases not matched to a gene: 5. Germline V gene sequence: CDR1 SGHAT, CDR2 FQNNGV. The CDR3 here is CASSPGTAQETQYF. The CDR3 region has the DNA TGTGCCAGCAGCCCTGGGACAGCACAAGAGACCCAGTACTTC.

The chain links TRBV12-3 or TRBV12-4 to TRBJ1-2, with unresolved D. The CDR3 loop spans 13 amino acids. V was pared by 1 base and J by 4 bases, with 7 bases between. The CDR3 is CASSLGQFYGYTF. CDR3 coding DNA: TGTGCCAGCAGTTTAGGGCAGTTCTATGGCTACACCTTC.

The rearrangement links TRBV5-6 to TRBJ1-2, with D perhaps TRBD1 (5 bases). Germline V gene sequence: CDR1 SGHDT, CDR2 YYEEEE. The CDR3 is 12 amino acids. Trimming pared 7 bases from V and 2 bases from J, leaving 9 bases between. The DNA for the CDR3 is TGTGCCAGCTTTAAGGGGAACTATGGCTACACCTTC. Translation gives CASFKGNYGYTF.

This chain connects TRBV3-1 (or the pseudogene TRBV3-2) to TRBJ1-1, with unresolved D. The CDR3 length is 15 residues. V shed 1 base and J shed 4 bases, with 13 bases lying between them. Germline V gene sequence: CDR1 LGHDT, CDR2 YNNKEL (reference sequence). As DNA, the CDR3 is TGTGCCAGCAGCCAAGGCTCCCGAATGAGCACTGAAGCTTTCTTT. Its translation is CASSQGSRMSTEAFF.

J is TRBJ1-1 and V is TRBV2; weak D call: TRBD1 (5 bases). Germline CDR1 and CDR2: SNHLY and FYNNEI. The CDR3 covers 13 residues. V was clipped by 7 bases and J by 6 bases, with 15 bases between them. The CDR3 DNA reads TGTGCCAGCACTAAGCAGGGTCCCCCTGAAGCTTTCTTT. This sequence encodes CASTKQGPPEAFF.

J is TRBJ2-5 and V is TRBV29-1; 9 nucleotides match TRBD2. The CDR3 contains 15 residues. Losses at the gene ends were 2 bases for V and 7 bases for J; bases not matched to a gene: 11. Germline V gene lookup returns CDR1 SQVTM and CDR2 ANQGSEA. The CDR3 region has the DNA TGCAGCGTTGAATCTAGCGGGGATGGGCGGAGGACCCAGTACTTC. Its protein product is CSVESSGDGRRTQYF.